The TCR beta chain under discussion was sequenced for a study of blood T cell repertoires in COVID-19. Study as a whole: The samples span acute and convalescent COVID-19 from the United States, Italy and Spain.

The CDR3 length is 13 residues. Germline assignment: CDR1 SGHTA and CDR2 FQGNSA. V gave up 5 bases and J gave up 2 bases; unmatched junction bases: 2. Methods used by the authors: For nucleated cells, counts were estimated from reference gene primer amplification. Sequencing used immunoSEQ multiplex PCR; TCRdb keeps in-frame clones, though not all of them. V and J calls and clone size are as listed in that table; D and trimming were resolved from the DNA. There are some 40,000 clones in the sample; 80% occur only once, and 15% to 20% lies in the top ten. The sample taken for sequencing was peripheral blood. The receptor was isolated from a man between 65 and 85 years old with acute or convalescent COVID-19. The chain recombines TRBV7-2 with TRBJ1-2; TRBD1 matches at 7 bases. CDR3 sequence reads: CASSRDSNYGYTF. The CDR3 nucleotides are TGTGCCAGCAGCCGGGACAGCAACTATGGCTACACCTTC.